This T cell receptor (beta chain) comes out of a study of cytomegalovirus exposure and HLA in healthy donors. Looking at the study overall: T cells numbering 150 million to 200 million yielded approximately 100 million unique TCR beta sequences in an earlier analysis.

The ends were cut back, 2 bases at V and 3 bases at J, with 13 bases in the middle. Germline CDR1 MNHNS, CDR2 SASEGT. The CDR3 contains 15 residues. This PCR relied on a set of 60 Vbeta primers and 13 Jbeta primers. Repertoires were generated with immunoSEQ multiplex PCR, while TCRdb's copy carries only in-frame clones and drops some. The table has about 93,000 clones, 70% to 80% seen once. Sequenced sample: PBMCs. The chain combines TRBV6-1 with TRBJ1-1; D not certain. The receptor's source is a man aged 25 to 40 in good health and CMV-seronegative. CDR3 amino acids: CASSEQRGKHTEAFF. The CDR3 DNA reads as TGTGCCAGCAGTGAACAGCGGGGAAAGCACACTGAAGCTTTCTTT.